A selection of T cell receptor beta chains follows, all from one sample in a study of blood T cell repertoires in COVID-19. TCRdb's table, derived via immunoSEQ multiplex PCR, lists solely in-frame clones and lacks some. The repertoire has roughly 88,000 clones, more than 80% of them found once; the top ten carry around a sixth. The material sequenced was peripheral blood. All receptors come from an elderly woman with acute or convalescent COVID-19. Each CDR3 is given with its conserved first and last residue. D genes are given only for firm matches. The size of a clone is reported for some rows only, either as once, few or many, or as a class for expanded clones.

J | size | V | D | DNA | CDR3
TRBJ1-1 | . | TRBV11-2 | . | TGTGCCAGCCTCATCGGCGGACTTGAAGCTTTCTTT | CASLIGGLEAFF
TRBJ2-2 | once | TRBV7-9 | . | TGTGCCAGCAGCGATTATGGACTAAACACCGGGGAGCTGTTTTTT | CASSDYGLNTGELFF
TRBJ2-7 | . | TRBV10-3 | TRBD1 | TGTGCCATCAGTATGGGGACAGGCTCCCCCTACGAGCAGTACTTC | CAISMGTGSPYEQYF
TRBJ1-2 | . | TRBV19 | . | TGTGCCAGTAATCCCGATCCAGGATTCGTTCCTGGCTACACCTTC | CASNPDPGFVPGYTF
TRBJ1-4 | . | TRBV28 | . | TGTGCCAGCAATAGAATCCAGGGTATGGGAGAAAAACTGTTTTTT | CASNRIQGMGEKLFF
TRBJ1-1 | few | TRBV19 | . | TGTGCCAGTAGCGGGACTTATGGGAACACTGAAGCTTTCTTT | CASSGTYGNTEAFF
TRBJ1-1 | few | TRBV5-4 | . | TGTGCCAGCAGCCCGACGGGACACCTGAACACTGAAGCTTTCTTT | CASSPTGHLNTEAFF
TRBJ2-2 | once | TRBV7-3 | TRBD1 | TGTGCCAGCAGCTTGTCTATCAGGACAGGCAGGGTTTATGGCGGGGAGCTGTTTTTT | CASSLSIRTGRVYGGELFF
TRBJ1-4 | . | TRBV30 | TRBD1 | TGTGCCTGGAGTTTCGAAGGGACAGTAGGAGAAAAACTGTTTTTT | CAWSFEGTVGEKLFF
TRBJ1-1 | once | TRBV5-4 | . | TGTGCCAGCACCGGGGGGGGGCGCCGGCCCACTGAAGCTTTCTTT | CASTGGGRRPTEAFF
TRBJ2-5 | . | TRBV11-2 | TRBD1 | TGTGCCAGCTCAGTCCTGAGGACAGGGCAAGAGACCCAGTACTTC | CASSVLRTGQETQYF
TRBJ2-4 | . | TRBV5-4 | TRBD1 | TGTGCCAGCAGCCTACCCGGGACAGGGAAAAGCATTCAGTACTTC | CASSLPGTGKSIQYF
TRBJ1-2 | once | TRBV14 | TRBD1 | TGTGCCAGCAGCTCGACAGGGGGGAACTATGGCTACACCTTC | CASSSTGGNYGYTF
TRBJ1-2 | . | TRBV27 | . | TGTGCCAGCAGTTTAGTGGGCGGCAGGGGAAACTATGGCTACACCTTC | CASSLVGGRGNYGYTF
TRBJ1-5 | . | TRBV27 | . | TGTGCCAGCAGTATTAACAGCAGAAATCAGCCCCAGCATTTT | CASSINSRNQPQHF
TRBJ2-7 | . | TRBV27 | . | TGTGCCAGCAGTCTGAAACCCGGGTTCGTCTACGAGCAGTACTTC | CASSLKPGFVYEQYF
TRBJ1-2 | . | TRBV7-3 | TRBD1 | TGTGCCAGCAGCTTAACGGGACAGGGTTTAGCCGATGGCTACACCTTC | CASSLTGQGLADGYTF
TRBJ1-6 | once | TRBV6-5 | . | TGTGCCAGCAGTTTGAATGGACAGAATTCACCCCTCCACTTT | CASSLNGQNSPLHF
TRBJ1-2 | . | TRBV10-3 | TRBD1 | TGTGCCATCAGGGACCGGGACAGATATGGCTACACCTTC | CAIRDRDRYGYTF
TRBJ2-2 | . | TRBV7-9 | . | TGTGCCAGCAGCTTGGGCAGAGACACCGGGGAGCTGTTTTTT | CASSLGRDTGELFF
TRBJ1-5 | . | TRBV24-1 | TRBD1 | TGTGCCACCAGTGATTATGGGACAGATCAGCCCCAGCATTTT | CATSDYGTDQPQHF
TRBJ2-6 | . | TRBV2 | TRBD1 | TGTGCCAGCAGCGGTGGGACAGGCGGGACTGGGGCCAACGTCCTGACTTTC | CASSGGTGGTGANVLTF
TRBJ2-5 | few | TRBV29-1 | . | TGCAGCGTTGTAGCCTACATGGAGGTAGGGAAAGACGGGGAGACCCAGTACTTC | CSVVAYMEVGKDGETQYF
TRBJ1-1 | once | TRBV10-3 | . | TGTGCCATCAGTGAGAAGGGGGTGGTAACTGAAGCTTTCTTT | CAISEKGVVTEAFF
TRBJ1-2 | . | TRBV28 | . | TGTGCCAGCATCGGGGGTGAGATGTATGGCTACACCTTC | CASIGGEMYGYTF
TRBJ1-2 | . | TRBV19 | . | TGTGCCAGTAGTATTGTAAACGTGAGGGTGCGGGGCTACACCTTC | CASSIVNVRVRGYTF
TRBJ2-2 | . | TRBV13 | . | TGTGCCAGCAGCTTACAACTGACAAACACCGGGGAGCTGTTTTTT | CASSLQLTNTGELFF
TRBJ2-3 | once | TRBV7-2 | . | TGTGCCAGCAGCTTAAAATTCGGAGATACGCAGTATTTT | CASSLKFGDTQYF
TRBJ2-3 | . | TRBV9 | TRBD1 | TGTGCCAGCAGCGTATACGACAGGGGAGGCACAGATACGCAGTATTTT | CASSVYDRGGTDTQYF
TRBJ2-1 | once | TRBV19 | . | TGTGCCAGTAGTAAGGGACTCAACCCTCCTGATGAGCAGTTCTTC | CASSKGLNPPDEQFF
TRBJ1-2 | . | TRBV3-1/TRBV3-2 | TRBD1 | TGTGCCAGCCGAATCTCAGGGGGAGAAAACTATGGCTACACCTTC | CASRISGGENYGYTF
TRBJ2-3 | . | TRBV3-1/TRBV3-2 | TRBD2 | TGTGCCAGCAGCCGGGAACTAGCGGGGGGGCGTTCTGATACGCAGTATTTT | CASSRELAGGRSDTQYF
TRBJ2-2 | once | TRBV9 | TRBD1 | TGTGCCAGCAGCGCGAGCAGGGGGCCCCCCGGGGAGCTGTTTTTT | CASSASRGPPGELFF
TRBJ2-7 | . | TRBV9 | TRBD1 | TGTGCCAGCAGCGCCGGGACAGGCCGCTCCTACGAGCAGTACTTC | CASSAGTGRSYEQYF
TRBJ1-4 | . | TRBV7-9 | TRBD1 | TGTGCCAGCAGCTTAGATGAGGGGGCGGTTGAAAAACTGTTTTTT | CASSLDEGAVEKLFF
TRBJ2-5 | . | TRBV4-1 | TRBD2 | TGCGCCAGCAGCCCGGAGCGGGGTGAGACCCAGTACTTC | CASSPERGETQYF
TRBJ2-3 | . | TRBV19 | TRBD2 | TGTGCCAGTAGTCCCGGGACTAGCGCCACAGATACGCAGTATTTT | CASSPGTSATDTQYF
TRBJ1-1 | . | TRBV28 | . | TGTGCCAGCAGTTTAAGGCGGGGGGGCACTGAAGCTTTCTTT | CASSLRRGGTEAFF
TRBJ1-1 | . | TRBV3-1/TRBV3-2 | . | TGTGCCAGCAGCCAAGATAGTGGGGGGTGGATGCCTGAAGCTTTCTTT | CASSQDSGGWMPEAFF
TRBJ1-1 | . | TRBV15 | . | TGTGCCACCAGCAGAGGAGTCGGCAGGTGGAACACTGAAGCTTTCTTT | CATSRGVGRWNTEAFF
TRBJ1-2 | . | TRBV19 | . | TGTGCCAGTAGTATACAGAAAAACTATGGCTACACCTTC | CASSIQKNYGYTF
TRBJ1-2 | . | TRBV15 | . | TGTGCCACCAGCAGAGATCCGGACAGCCTCTATGGCTACACCTTC | CATSRDPDSLYGYTF
TRBJ2-7 | many | TRBV30 | TRBD1 | TGTGCCTGGCAGGACAGGGGGCGGGACGAGCAGTACTTC | CAWQDRGRDEQYF
TRBJ2-7 | . | TRBV28 | . | TGTGCCAGCAACCTGAGGGGGGGCTACGAGCAGTACTTC | CASNLRGGYEQYF
TRBJ2-1 | . | TRBV18 | . | TGTGCCAGCTCACCACCGAGGGGGGGCCTTGACAATGAGCAGTTCTTC | CASSPPRGGLDNEQFF
TRBJ1-5 | . | TRBV6-6 | . | TGTGCCAGCACGTATCGGGGGAGTACCGGGCAGCCCCAGCATTTT | CASTYRGSTGQPQHF
TRBJ1-1 | . | TRBV10-3 | TRBD1 | TGTGCCATCACTACGGGACAGCGGAGCAACACTGAAGCTTTCTTT | CAITTGQRSNTEAFF
TRBJ1-5 | . | TRBV6-2/TRBV6-3 | . | TGTGCCAGCAGTTACTCTTTAGGGGCCTCCAGGGGCAATCAGCCCCAGCATTTT | CASSYSLGASRGNQPQHF
TRBJ2-2 | . | TRBV6-2/TRBV6-3 | . | TGTGCCAGCAGTCCCCGGGGGGCCATGTCGAACACCGGGGAGCTGTTTTTT | CASSPRGAMSNTGELFF
TRBJ2-7 | . | TRBV15 | . | TGTGCCACCAGCAGAGAGGCAAGCTACGAGCAGTACTTC | CATSREASYEQYF
TRBJ2-1 | few | TRBV19 | . | TGTGCCAGTAGTATAGGACAGCACAATGAGCAGTTCTTC | CASSIGQHNEQFF
TRBJ2-7 | . | TRBV6-5 | . | TGTGCCAGCAACGAACAGGCGACCTACGAGCAGTACTTC | CASNEQATYEQYF
TRBJ1-2 | . | TRBV6-5 | . | TGTGCCAGCAGTTACGGCAGGGGTGATGGCTACACCTTC | CASSYGRGDGYTF
TRBJ1-5 | . | TRBV7-9 | TRBD1 | TGTGCCAGCAGCTCCGACAGGGTGGGTGAGCCCCAGCATTTT | CASSSDRVGEPQHF
TRBJ2-5 | . | TRBV2 | . | TGTGCCAGCAGTGAAGCGCTTGGGGGGTTGGAGACCCAGTACTTC | CASSEALGGLETQYF
TRBJ1-4 | . | TRBV5-1 | TRBD1 | TGCGCCAGCAGCTTGGCCCCAGGGGGAGCAACTAATGAAAAACTGTTTTTT | CASSLAPGGATNEKLFF
TRBJ1-1 | . | TRBV7-2 | . | TGTGCCAGCAGCTTAGGAGTACAGGGAAACACTGAAGCTTTCTTT | CASSLGVQGNTEAFF
TRBJ2-1 | . | TRBV6-5 | . | TGTGCCAGCAGCAGGGGCGAGAATGAGCAGTTCTTC | CASSRGENEQFF